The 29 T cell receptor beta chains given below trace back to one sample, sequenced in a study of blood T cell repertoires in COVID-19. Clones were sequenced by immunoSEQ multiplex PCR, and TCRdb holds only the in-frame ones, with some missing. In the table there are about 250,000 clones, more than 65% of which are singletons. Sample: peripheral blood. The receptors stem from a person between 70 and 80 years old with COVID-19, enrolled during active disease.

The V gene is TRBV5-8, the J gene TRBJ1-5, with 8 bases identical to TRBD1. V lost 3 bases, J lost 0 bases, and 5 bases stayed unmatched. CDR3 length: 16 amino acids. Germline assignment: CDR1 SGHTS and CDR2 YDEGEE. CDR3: CASSSSRGLSNQPQHF. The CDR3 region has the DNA TGTGCCAGCAGCTCATCCAGGGGGCTTAGCAATCAGCCCCAGCATTTT.

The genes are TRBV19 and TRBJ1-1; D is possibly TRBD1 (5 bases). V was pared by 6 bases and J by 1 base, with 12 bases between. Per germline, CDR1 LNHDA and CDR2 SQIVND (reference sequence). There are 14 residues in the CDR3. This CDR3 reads CASSAGRGNTEAFF. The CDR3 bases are TGTGCCAGTAGCGCAGGGAGGGGGAACACTGAAGCTTTCTTT.

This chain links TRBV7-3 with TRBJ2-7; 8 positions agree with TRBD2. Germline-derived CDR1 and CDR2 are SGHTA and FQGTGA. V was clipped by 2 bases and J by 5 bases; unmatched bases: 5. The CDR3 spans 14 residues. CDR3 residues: CASSLSGGIDEQYF. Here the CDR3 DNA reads TGTGCCAGCAGCTTATCGGGGGGGATCGACGAGCAGTACTTC.

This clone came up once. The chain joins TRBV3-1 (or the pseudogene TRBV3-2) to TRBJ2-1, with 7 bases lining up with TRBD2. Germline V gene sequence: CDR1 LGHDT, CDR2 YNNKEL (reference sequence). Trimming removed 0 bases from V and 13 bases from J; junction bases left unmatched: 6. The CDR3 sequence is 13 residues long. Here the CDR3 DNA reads TGTGCCAGCAGCCAAGATCTCGGGACTATCCAGTTCTTC. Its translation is CASSQDLGTIQFF.

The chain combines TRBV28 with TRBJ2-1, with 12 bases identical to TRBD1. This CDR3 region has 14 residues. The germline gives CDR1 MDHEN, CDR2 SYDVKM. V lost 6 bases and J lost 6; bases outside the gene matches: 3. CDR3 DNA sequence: TGTGCCAGCAGGGGACAGGGGGCAGGCAATGAGCAGTTCTTC. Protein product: CASRGQGAGNEQFF.

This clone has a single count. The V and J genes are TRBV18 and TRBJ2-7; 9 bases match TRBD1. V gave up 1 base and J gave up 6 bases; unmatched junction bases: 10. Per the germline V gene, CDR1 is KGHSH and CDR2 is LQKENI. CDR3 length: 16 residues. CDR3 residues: CASSPQLSDRGGEQYF. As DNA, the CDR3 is TGTGCCAGCTCACCACAACTATCGGACAGGGGAGGCGAGCAGTACTTC.

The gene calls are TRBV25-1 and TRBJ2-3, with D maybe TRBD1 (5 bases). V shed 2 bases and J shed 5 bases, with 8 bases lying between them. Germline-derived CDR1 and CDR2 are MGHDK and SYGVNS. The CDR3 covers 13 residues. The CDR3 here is CASSERGVDTQYF. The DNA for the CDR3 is TGTGCCAGCAGTGAAAGGGGCGTAGATACGCAGTATTTT. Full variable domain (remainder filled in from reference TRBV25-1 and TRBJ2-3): EADIYQTPRYLVIGTGKKITLECSQTMGHDKMYWYQQDPGMELHLIHYSYGVNSTEKGDLSSESTVSRIRTEHFPLTLESARPSHTSQYLCASSERGVDTQYFGPGTRLTVL.

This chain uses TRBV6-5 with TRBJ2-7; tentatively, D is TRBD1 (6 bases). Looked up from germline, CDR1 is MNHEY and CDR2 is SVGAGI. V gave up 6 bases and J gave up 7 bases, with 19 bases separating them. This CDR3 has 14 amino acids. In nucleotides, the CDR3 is TGTGCCAGCAGGCCAGTAGCAGGGGAACGGGAGCAGTACTTC. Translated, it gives CASRPVAGEREQYF.

The CDR3 DNA is TGTGCCAGCAGTTTATACCAGACAGCCCCCTCTGGCTACACCTTC. Translated: CASSLYQTAPSGYTF. The J gene is TRBJ1-2, the V gene TRBV28; D is possibly TRBD1 (5 bases). The ends were cut back, 1 base at V and 7 bases at J, with 16 bases in the middle. This CDR3 has 15 amino acids. From germline, CDR1 is MDHEN and CDR2 SYDVKM.

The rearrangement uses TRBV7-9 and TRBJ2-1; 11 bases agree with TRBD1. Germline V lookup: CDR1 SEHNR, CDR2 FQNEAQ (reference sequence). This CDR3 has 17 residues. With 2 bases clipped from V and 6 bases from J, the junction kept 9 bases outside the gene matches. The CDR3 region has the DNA TGTGCCAGCAGCTTAATGGAGTGGGACAGGGGGTCCAATGAGCAGTTCTTC. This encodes CASSLMEWDRGSNEQFF.

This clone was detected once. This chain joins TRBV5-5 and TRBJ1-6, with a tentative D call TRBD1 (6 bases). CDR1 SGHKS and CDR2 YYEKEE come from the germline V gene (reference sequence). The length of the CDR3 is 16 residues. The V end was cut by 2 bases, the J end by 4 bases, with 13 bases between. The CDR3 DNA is TGTGCCAGCAGCTTATATGGACAGTTGTATAATTCACCCCTCCACTTT. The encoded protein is CASSLYGQLYNSPLHF.

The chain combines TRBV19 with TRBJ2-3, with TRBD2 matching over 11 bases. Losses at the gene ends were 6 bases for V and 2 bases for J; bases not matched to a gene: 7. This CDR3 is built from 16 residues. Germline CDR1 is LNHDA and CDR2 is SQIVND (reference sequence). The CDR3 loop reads CASSLGLAGPTDTQYF. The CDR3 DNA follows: TGTGCCAGTAGCCTCGGACTAGCGGGCCCCACAGATACGCAGTATTTT. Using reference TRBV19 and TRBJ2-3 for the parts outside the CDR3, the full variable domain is DGGITQSPKYLFRKEGQNVTLSCEQNLNHDAMYWYRQDPGQGLRLIYYSQIVNDFQKGDIAEGYSVSREKKESFPLTVTSAQKNPTAFYLCASSLGLAGPTDTQYFGPGTRLTVL.

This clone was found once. The CDR3 sequence: CASSFSPELYEQYF. The CDR3 DNA follows: TGTGCCAGCAGCTTTTCGCCGGAACTATACGAGCAGTACTTC. The rearrangement uses TRBV7-2 and TRBJ2-7, with D unclear. In germline, CDR1 is SGHTA, CDR2 FQGNSA. The CDR3 loop spans 14 amino acids. Trimming cost V 3 bases and J 4 bases, with 13 bases left between them. The variable domain in full, with the rest retrieved from reference TRBV7-2 and TRBJ2-7, is GAGVSQSPSNKVTEKGKDVELRCDPISGHTALYWYRQSLGQGLEFLIYFQGNSAPDKSGLPSDRFSAERTGGSVSTLTIQRTQQEDSAVYLCASSFSPELYEQYFGPGTRLTVT.

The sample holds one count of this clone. Written as DNA, the CDR3 is TGTGCCACCAGTGATACATCGGGGGGCGGGGAGACCCAGTACTTC. Residues: CATSDTSGGGETQYF. V gene TRBV24-1 combines with J gene TRBJ2-5, with a possible D match to TRBD2 (7 bases). The germline V gene has CDR1 KGHDR and CDR2 SFDVKD. V lost 3 bases and J lost 5, with 15 bases in between. CDR3 length: 15 amino acids.

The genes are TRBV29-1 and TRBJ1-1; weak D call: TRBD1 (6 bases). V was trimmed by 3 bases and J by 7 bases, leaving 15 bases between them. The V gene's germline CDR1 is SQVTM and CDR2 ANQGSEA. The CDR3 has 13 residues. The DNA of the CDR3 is TGCAGCGTTGATGGGGGGGCGATTGGTGAAGCTTTCTTT. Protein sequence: CSVDGGAIGEAFF.

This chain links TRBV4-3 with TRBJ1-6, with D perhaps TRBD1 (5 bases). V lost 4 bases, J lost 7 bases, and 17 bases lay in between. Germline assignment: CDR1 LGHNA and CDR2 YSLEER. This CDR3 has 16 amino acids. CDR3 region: CASSLTLAGRNSPLHF. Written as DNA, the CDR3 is TGCGCCAGCAGCCTAACATTGGCAGGGCGGAATTCACCCCTCCACTTT.

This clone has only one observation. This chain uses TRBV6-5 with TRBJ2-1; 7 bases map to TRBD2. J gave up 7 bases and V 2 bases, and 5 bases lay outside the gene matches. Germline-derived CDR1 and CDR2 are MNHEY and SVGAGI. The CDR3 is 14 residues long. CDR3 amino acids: CASSYRREINEQFF. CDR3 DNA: TGTGCCAGCAGTTACCGGCGGGAGATAAATGAGCAGTTCTTC.

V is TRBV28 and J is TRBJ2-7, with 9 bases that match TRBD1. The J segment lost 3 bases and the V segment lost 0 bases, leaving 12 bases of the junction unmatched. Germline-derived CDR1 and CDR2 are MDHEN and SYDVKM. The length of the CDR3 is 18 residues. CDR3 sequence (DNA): TGTGCCAGCAGTTTATGGAGGCAGGGACAGGGCATCCACTACGAGCAGTACTTC. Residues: CASSLWRQGQGIHYEQYF.

The CDR3 loop is CASRTRGNQPQHF. CDR3 nucleotides: TGTGCCAGTAGAACGCGGGGAAATCAGCCCCAGCATTTT. The V gene is TRBV19, the J gene TRBJ1-5; D is unclear. The germline V and J ends were trimmed by 6 bases and 4 bases, with 10 bases remaining between them. This CDR3 comprises 13 residues. In germline, CDR1 is LNHDA, CDR2 SQIVND (reference sequence).

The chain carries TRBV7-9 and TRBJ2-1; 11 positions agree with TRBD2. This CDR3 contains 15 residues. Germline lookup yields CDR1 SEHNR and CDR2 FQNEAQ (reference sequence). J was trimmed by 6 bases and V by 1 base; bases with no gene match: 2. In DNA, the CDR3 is TGTGCCAGCAGCTTAGAACTAGCGGGGGCCAATGAGCAGTTCTTC. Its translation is CASSLELAGANEQFF.

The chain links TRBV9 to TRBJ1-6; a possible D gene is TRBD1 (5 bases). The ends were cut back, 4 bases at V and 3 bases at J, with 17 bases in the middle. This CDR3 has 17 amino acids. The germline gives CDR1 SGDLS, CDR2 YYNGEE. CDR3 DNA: TGTGCCAGCAGCCCGGGCGTTGATAGGGGCTATAATTCACCCCTCCACTTT. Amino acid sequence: CASSPGVDRGYNSPLHF.

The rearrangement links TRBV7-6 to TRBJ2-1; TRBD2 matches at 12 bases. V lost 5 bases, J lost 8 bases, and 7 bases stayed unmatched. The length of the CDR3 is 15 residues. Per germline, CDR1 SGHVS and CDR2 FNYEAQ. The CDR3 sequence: CASSHSTSGRHEQFF. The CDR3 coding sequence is TGTGCCAGCAGCCACTCGACTAGCGGGAGACATGAGCAGTTCTTC.

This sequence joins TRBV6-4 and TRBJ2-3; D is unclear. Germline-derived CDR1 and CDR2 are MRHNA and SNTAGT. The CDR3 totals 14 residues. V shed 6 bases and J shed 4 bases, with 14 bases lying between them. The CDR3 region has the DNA TGTGCCAGCAGCCCTACCGTCCCCCCAGATACGCAGTATTTT. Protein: CASSPTVPPDTQYF.

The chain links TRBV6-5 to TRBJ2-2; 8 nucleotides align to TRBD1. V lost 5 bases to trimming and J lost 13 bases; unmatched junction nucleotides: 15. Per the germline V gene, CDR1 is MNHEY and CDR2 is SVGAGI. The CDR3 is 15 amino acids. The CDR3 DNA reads TGTGCCAGCAGTAGGGAATCTCAGGGGGCACCGAGGCTGTTTTTT. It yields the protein CASSRESQGAPRLFF.

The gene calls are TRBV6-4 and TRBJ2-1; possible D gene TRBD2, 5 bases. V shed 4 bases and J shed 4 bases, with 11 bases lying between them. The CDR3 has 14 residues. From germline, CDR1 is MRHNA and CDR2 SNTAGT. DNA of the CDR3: TGTGCCAGCAGTGTTGGCGGGCTTTACAATGAGCAGTTCTTC. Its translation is CASSVGGLYNEQFF.

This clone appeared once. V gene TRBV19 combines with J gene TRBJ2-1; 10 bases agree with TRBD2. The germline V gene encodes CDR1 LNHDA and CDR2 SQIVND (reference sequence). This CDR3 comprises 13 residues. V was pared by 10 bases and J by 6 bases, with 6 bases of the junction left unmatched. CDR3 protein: CATVAGGPNEQFF. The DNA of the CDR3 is TGTGCCACCGTAGCGGGAGGCCCCAATGAGCAGTTCTTC.

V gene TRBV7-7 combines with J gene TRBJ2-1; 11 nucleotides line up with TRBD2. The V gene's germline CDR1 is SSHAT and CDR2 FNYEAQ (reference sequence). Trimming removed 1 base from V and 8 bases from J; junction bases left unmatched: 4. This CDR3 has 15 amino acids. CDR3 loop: CASSLGLAGTYEQFF. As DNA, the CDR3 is TGTGCCAGCAGCTTAGGACTAGCGGGAACATATGAGCAGTTCTTC.

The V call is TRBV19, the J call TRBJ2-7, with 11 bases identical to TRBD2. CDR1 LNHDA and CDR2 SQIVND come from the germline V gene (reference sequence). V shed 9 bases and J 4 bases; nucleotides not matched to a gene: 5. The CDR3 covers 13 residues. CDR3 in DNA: TGTGCCAGGGGGACTAGCGGCTTTTACGAGCAGTACTTC. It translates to CARGTSGFYEQYF.

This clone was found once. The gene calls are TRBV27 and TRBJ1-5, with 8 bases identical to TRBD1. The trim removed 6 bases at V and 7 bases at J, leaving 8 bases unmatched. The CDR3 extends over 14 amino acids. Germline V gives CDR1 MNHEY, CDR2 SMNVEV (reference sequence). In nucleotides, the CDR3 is TGTGCCAGCAGGACCCAGGGGGCAGGACAGCCCCAGCATTTT. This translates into CASRTQGAGQPQHF.